This T cell receptor beta chain was captured in a study of T cells in Graves' hyperthyroidism and ophthalmopathy. There are many counts of this clonotype. Amplification yielded TCR beta CDR3 regions, with RNA transcripts as the source. The HTBI primer set served for first-round RT-PCR of the TCR CDR3. TCRdb ran MiXCR on the multiplex PCR reads and lists one entry per CDR3 protein. The data contain 500,000 or so distinct CDR3 sequences, about 16% of them singletons. Per the germline V gene, CDR1 is DFQATT and CDR2 is SNEGSKA (reference sequence). This CDR3 region has 14 residues. Trimming left V 0 bases short and J 7 bases short, with 16 bases between.

The TCR was taken from a woman aged 30 to 39 with Graves' ophthalmopathy. V gene TRBV20-1 combines with J gene TRBJ2-7, with D uncertain. Specimen: blood. CDR3 DNA sequence: TGCAGTGCTAGAGATCTAGGGATGAGCAGGGAGCAGTACTTC. Encoded protein: CSARDLGMSREQYF.